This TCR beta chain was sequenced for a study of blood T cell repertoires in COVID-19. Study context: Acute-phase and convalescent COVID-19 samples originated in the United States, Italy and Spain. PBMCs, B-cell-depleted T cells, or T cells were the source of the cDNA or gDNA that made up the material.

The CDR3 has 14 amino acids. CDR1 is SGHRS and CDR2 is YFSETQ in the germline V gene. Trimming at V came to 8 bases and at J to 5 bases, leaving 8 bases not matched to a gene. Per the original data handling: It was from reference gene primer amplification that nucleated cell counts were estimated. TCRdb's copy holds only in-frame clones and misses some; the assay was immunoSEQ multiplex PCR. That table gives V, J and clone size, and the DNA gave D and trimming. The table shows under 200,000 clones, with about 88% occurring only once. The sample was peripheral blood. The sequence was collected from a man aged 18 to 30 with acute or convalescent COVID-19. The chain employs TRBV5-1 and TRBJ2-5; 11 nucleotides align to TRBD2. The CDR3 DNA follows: TGCGCCAGTCATAGCGGGGGGGCCGGGGAGACCCAGTACTTC. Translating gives CASHSGGAGETQYF.